A single sample is the source of the 32 T cell receptor beta chains below, sequenced in a study of monozygotic twins with inflammatory bowel disease. TCRdb re-called the 5' RACE reads; one entry per CDR3 protein, DNA not given. Recorded for this sample: more than 85,000 distinct CDR3 sequences. Sequencing was carried out using blood. These receptors all stem from a human donor with ulcerative colitis or Crohn's disease, or a healthy co-twin of an affected twin (not recorded which).

This chain joins TRBV12-3 or TRBV12-4 and TRBJ2-5. The CDR3 totals 12 residues. The CDR3 here is CASVTYQETQYF.

CDR3: CATSRGDRGLGTDTQYF. This rearrangement joins TRBV15 to TRBJ2-3; TCRdb lists TRBD1, though no DNA is available to test this call. The CDR3 is 17 amino acids. In germline, CDR1 is LNHNV, CDR2 YYDKDF (reference sequence).

The rearrangement joins TRBV20-1 to TRBJ2-1; TCRdb's D gene call, TRBD2, goes unchecked for lack of DNA. This CDR3 is built from 16 residues. Germline lookup yields CDR1 DFQATT and CDR2 SNEGSKA (reference sequence). This chain's CDR3 is CSARDSGLATNNEQFF.

CDR3 protein: CASSALAGPDTQYF. The chain links TRBV12-3 or TRBV12-4 to TRBJ2-3; TCRdb outputs TRBD2, but without DNA this stays unchecked. This CDR3 contains 14 residues.

The rearrangement links TRBV6-1 to TRBJ1-1; TCRdb proposes TRBD1, but this gene call is untestable without DNA. The CDR3 totals 17 residues. In germline, CDR1 is MNHNS, CDR2 SASEGT. The CDR3 loop reads CASRPMKTGTTNTEAFF.

V gene TRBV28 combines with J gene TRBJ2-1; lacking DNA, the TRBD1 call made by TCRdb goes unchecked. Germline loops: CDR1 MDHEN, CDR2 SYDVKM. The CDR3 totals 14 residues. The CDR3 protein is CASSSRQGSEEQFF.

The chain joins TRBV19 to TRBJ1-2; TCRdb indicates TRBD1, and absent DNA this call remains unverified. The CDR3 spans 15 residues. The germline V gene encodes CDR1 LNHDA and CDR2 SQIVND (reference sequence). The CDR3 spells CASSLAGQGGYGYTF.

The chain uses TRBV20-1 and TRBJ2-7; without DNA, the TCRdb call of TRBD1 cannot be checked. The CDR3 loop spans 15 amino acids. CDR1 is DFQATT and CDR2 is SNEGSKA in the germline V gene (reference sequence). The CDR3 sequence: CSAPPPRGPSYEQYF.

V usage is TRBV4-3 and J usage is TRBJ2-3; with no DNA, the TCRdb D assignment of TRBD2 cannot be verified. Germline assignment: CDR1 LGHNA and CDR2 YSLEER. This CDR3 contains 14 residues. CDR3 sequence: CASSQVGLPYTQYF.

The V and J genes are TRBV15 and TRBJ2-7; absent DNA, TCRdb's TRBD1 call cannot be checked. Germline loops: CDR1 LNHNV, CDR2 YYDKDF (reference sequence). CDR3 length: 13 residues. The CDR3 sequence is CATSREPGAEQYF.

This chain uses TRBV7-7 with TRBJ2-3. Germline CDR1 SSHAT, CDR2 FNYEAQ (reference sequence). CDR3 length equals 15 residues. Here the CDR3 reads CASSFGLASTDTQYF.

The rearrangement uses TRBV20-1 and TRBJ2-1; TCRdb proposes TRBD2, but this gene call is untestable without DNA. The germline CDR1 and CDR2 sequences are DFQATT and SNEGSKA (reference sequence). There are 16 residues in the CDR3. The CDR3 protein is CSAREVERASYNEQFF.

This chain links TRBV18 with TRBJ2-1. Germline-derived CDR1 and CDR2 are KGHSH and LQKENI. CDR3 size: 15 residues. The CDR3: CASSPGGTGYNEQFF.

The rearrangement joins TRBV25-1 to TRBJ2-7; TCRdb returns TRBD1, unconfirmable since there is no DNA. There are 16 residues in the CDR3. Germline CDR1 and CDR2: MGHDK and SYGVNS. The CDR3 is CASSGGQKLYSYEQYF.

The chain carries TRBV20-1 and TRBJ2-2; TCRdb selects TRBD1, and the lack of DNA leaves this call unchecked. CDR3 length: 16 residues. Germline-derived CDR1 and CDR2 are DFQATT and SNEGSKA (reference sequence). CDR3 region: CSARSAGSTKTGELFF.

The chain carries TRBV4-2 and TRBJ2-1; TCRdb indicates TRBD2, and absent DNA this call remains unverified. CDR1 is LGHNA and CDR2 is YNFKEQ in the germline V gene. The CDR3 is 17 amino acids. The CDR3 protein is CASSQERTSGSSWEQFF.

CDR3 amino acids: CASSSIRVETQYF. The rearrangement links TRBV7-2 to TRBJ2-5; TCRdb's D gene call, TRBD1, goes unchecked for lack of DNA. This CDR3 region has 13 residues. Germline V gene sequence: CDR1 SGHTA, CDR2 FQGNSA.

The chain combines TRBV4-3 with TRBJ2-7; TCRdb lists TRBD2, though no DNA is available to test this call. CDR1 is LGHNA, CDR2 YSLEER, per germline. The CDR3 length is 15 residues. CDR3: CASSPGSGRFYEQYF.

The CDR3 is CASSLVAGETEQFF. The V gene is TRBV7-2, the J gene TRBJ2-1; TCRdb outputs TRBD1, but without DNA this stays unchecked. CDR3 length: 14 amino acids. Germline-derived CDR1 and CDR2 are SGHTA and FQGNSA.

V is TRBV6-2 or TRBV6-3 and J is TRBJ1-1; TCRdb reports TRBD1, a call that lacks DNA to check it against. Germline values: CDR1 MNHEY, CDR2 SVGEGT. The CDR3 is 15 amino acids. The CDR3 here is CASSYGGGKYTEAFF.

The chain links TRBV20-1 to TRBJ2-1; absent DNA, TCRdb's TRBD2 call cannot be checked. The CDR3 has 15 residues. Germline lookup yields CDR1 DFQATT and CDR2 SNEGSKA (reference sequence). This CDR3 reads CSARGLILADNEQFF.

The chain uses TRBV4-1 and TRBJ1-5; TCRdb's D call, TRBD1, is unchecked because there is no DNA. CDR3 length: 16 amino acids. Germline V gives CDR1 MGHRA, CDR2 YSYEKL. CDR3 sequence: CASSQSSSTGEQPQHF.

V usage is TRBV29-1 and J usage is TRBJ2-7. The germline V gene encodes CDR1 SQVTM and CDR2 ANQGSEA. The CDR3 is 13 amino acids. This chain's CDR3 is CSVEQGNSYEQYF.

The V gene is TRBV24-1, the J gene TRBJ2-5; TCRdb outputs TRBD1, but without DNA this stays unchecked. This CDR3 has 18 amino acids. CDR1 is KGHDR, CDR2 SFDVKD, per germline. The CDR3: CATSDPFPGQATQETQYF.

V gene TRBV15 combines with J gene TRBJ1-5. Per the germline V gene, CDR1 is LNHNV and CDR2 is YYDKDF (reference sequence). CDR3 length equals 16 residues. The CDR3 sequence: CATSRDSGSLHQPQHF.

V usage is TRBV5-1 and J usage is TRBJ1-6. The CDR3 has 15 residues. CDR1 and CDR2 from the germline V gene are SGHRS and YFSETQ. The CDR3 sequence is CAGSPGTAFDSPLHF.

The V call is TRBV7-9, the J call TRBJ2-7; TCRdb proposes TRBD1, but this gene call is untestable without DNA. Per germline, CDR1 SEHNR and CDR2 FQNEAQ (reference sequence). This CDR3 has 13 amino acids. Here the CDR3 reads CASSQPSGVEQYF.

The chain has TRBV20-1 and TRBJ2-7; the D gene TCRdb calls, TRBD1, cannot be checked with no DNA. The CDR3 sequence is 16 residues long. Germline-derived CDR1 and CDR2 are DFQATT and SNEGSKA (reference sequence). CDR3 loop: CSAREFPPRQGHEQYF.

This sequence joins TRBV28 and TRBJ1-5; absent DNA, TCRdb's TRBD1 call cannot be checked. Germline CDR1 MDHEN, CDR2 SYDVKM. The CDR3 covers 12 residues. Here the CDR3 reads CATRTGNQPQHF.

The chain links TRBV10-3 to TRBJ2-7; as DNA is missing, the TRBD1 call by TCRdb cannot be tested. This CDR3 has 15 residues. Germline V lookup: CDR1 ENHRY, CDR2 SYGVKD. This CDR3 is CAISEAGTTSYEQYF.

V gene TRBV6-1 combines with J gene TRBJ2-4; TCRdb's D call, TRBD1, is unchecked because there is no DNA. The CDR3 loop spans 18 amino acids. Germline V gene sequence: CDR1 MNHNS, CDR2 SASEGT. The CDR3: CASSEGPRSGALKNIQYF.

The CDR3 here is CASSLQGFSGNTIYF. V usage is TRBV2 and J usage is TRBJ1-3; TCRdb indicates TRBD1, and absent DNA this call remains unverified. CDR1 and CDR2 (germline): SNHLY, FYNNEI. The CDR3 totals 15 residues.